This T cell receptor beta chain was recorded in a study of cytomegalovirus exposure and HLA in healthy donors. This PCR relied on a set of 60 Vbeta primers and 13 Jbeta primers. Data came from immunoSEQ multiplex PCR; TCRdb stores just in-frame clones and leaves some out. The sample yields 150,000 or so clones, roughly 80% seen once. The V end lost 5 bases, the J end lost 6 bases, and 19 bases lay between the germline ends. Germline V gene sequence: CDR1 SGHTA, CDR2 FQGNSA. The CDR3 is made up of 16 amino acids. This clonotype was sampled from a man aged 18 to 29 in good health and CMV-seropositive. The chain uses TRBV7-2 and TRBJ2-2, with unresolved D. Sequencing was performed on PBMCs. CDR3 coding DNA: TGTGCCAGCAGCGACCAGCCGGGTCGTTGGTCCGGGGAGCTGTTTTTT. Translating gives CASSDQPGRWSGELFF. The variable domain in full, with the rest retrieved from reference TRBV7-2 and TRBJ2-2, is GAGVSQSPSNKVTEKGKDVELRCDPISGHTALYWYRQSLGQGLEFLIYFQGNSAPDKSGLPSDRFSAERTGGSVSTLTIQRTQQEDSAVYLCASSDQPGRWSGELFFGEGSRLTVL.